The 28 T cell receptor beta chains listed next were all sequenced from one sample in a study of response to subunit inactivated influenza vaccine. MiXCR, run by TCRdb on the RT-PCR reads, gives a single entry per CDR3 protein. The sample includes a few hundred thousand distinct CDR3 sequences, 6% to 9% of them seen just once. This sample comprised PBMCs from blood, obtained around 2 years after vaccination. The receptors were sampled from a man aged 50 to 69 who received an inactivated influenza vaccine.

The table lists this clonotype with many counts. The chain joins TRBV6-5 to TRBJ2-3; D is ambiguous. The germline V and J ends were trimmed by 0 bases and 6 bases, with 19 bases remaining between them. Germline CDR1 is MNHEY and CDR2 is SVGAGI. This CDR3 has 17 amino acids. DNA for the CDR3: TGTGCCAGCAGTTACTCGAAGTATGGTCCCCTTGGGGATACGCAGTATTTT. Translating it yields CASSYSKYGPLGDTQYF.

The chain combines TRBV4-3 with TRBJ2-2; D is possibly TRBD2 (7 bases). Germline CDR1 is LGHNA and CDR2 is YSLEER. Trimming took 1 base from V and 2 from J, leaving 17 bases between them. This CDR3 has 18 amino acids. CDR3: CASSQVWGGGGNTGELFF. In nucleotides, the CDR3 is TGCGCCAGCAGCCAAGTGTGGGGAGGGGGAGGTAACACCGGGGAGCTGTTTTTT.

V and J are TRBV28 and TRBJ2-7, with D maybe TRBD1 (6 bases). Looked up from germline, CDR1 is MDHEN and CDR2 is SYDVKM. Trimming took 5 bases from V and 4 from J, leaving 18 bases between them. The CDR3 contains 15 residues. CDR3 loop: CASSTPLPGEYEQYF. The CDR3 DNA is TGTGCCAGCAGTACCCCCCTTCCAGGGGAATACGAGCAGTACTTC.

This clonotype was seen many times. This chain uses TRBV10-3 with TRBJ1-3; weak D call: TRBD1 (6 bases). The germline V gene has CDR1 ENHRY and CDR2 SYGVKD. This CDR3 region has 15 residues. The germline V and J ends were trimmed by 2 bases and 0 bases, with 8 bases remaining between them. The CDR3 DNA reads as TGTGCCATCAGTGAGGACAGGAGCTCTGGAAACACCATATATTTT. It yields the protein CAISEDRSSGNTIYF.

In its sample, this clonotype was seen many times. Here the CDR3 reads CASSRDYYEQYF. The CDR3 nucleotides are TGTGCCAGCAGCAGGGACTACTACGAGCAGTACTTC. This chain joins TRBV7-2 and TRBJ2-7, with 7 bases that match TRBD2. Germline lookup yields CDR1 SGHTA and CDR2 FQGNSA. The CDR3 is 12 amino acids. With 5 bases clipped from V and 3 bases from J, the junction kept 1 base outside the gene matches.

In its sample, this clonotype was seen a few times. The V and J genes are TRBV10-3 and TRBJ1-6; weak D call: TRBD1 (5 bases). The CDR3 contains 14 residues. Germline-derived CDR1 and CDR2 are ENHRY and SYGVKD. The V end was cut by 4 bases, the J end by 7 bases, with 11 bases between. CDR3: CAISGAGRNSPLHF. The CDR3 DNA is TGTGCCATCAGTGGAGCAGGGCGGAATTCACCCCTCCACTTT.

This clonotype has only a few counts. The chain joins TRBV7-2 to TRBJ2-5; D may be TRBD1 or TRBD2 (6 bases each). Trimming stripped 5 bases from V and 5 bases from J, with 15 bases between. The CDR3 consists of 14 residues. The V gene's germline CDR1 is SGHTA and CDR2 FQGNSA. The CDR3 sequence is CASSAGGGLETQYF. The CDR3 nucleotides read TGTGCCAGCAGCGCTGGAGGGGGGCTGGAGACCCAGTACTTC.

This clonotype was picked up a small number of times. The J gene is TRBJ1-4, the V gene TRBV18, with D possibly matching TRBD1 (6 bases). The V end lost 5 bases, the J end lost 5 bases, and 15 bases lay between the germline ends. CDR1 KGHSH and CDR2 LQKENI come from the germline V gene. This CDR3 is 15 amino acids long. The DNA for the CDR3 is TGTGCCAGCTCAATTTCGACAGGATCGAATGAAAAACTGTTTTTT. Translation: CASSISTGSNEKLFF. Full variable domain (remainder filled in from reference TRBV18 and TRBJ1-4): NAGVMQNPRHLVRRRGQEARLRCSPMKGHSHVYWYRQLPEEGLKFMVYLQKENIIDESGMPKERFSAEFPKEGPSILRIQQVVRGDSAAYFCASSISTGSNEKLFFGSGTQLSVL.

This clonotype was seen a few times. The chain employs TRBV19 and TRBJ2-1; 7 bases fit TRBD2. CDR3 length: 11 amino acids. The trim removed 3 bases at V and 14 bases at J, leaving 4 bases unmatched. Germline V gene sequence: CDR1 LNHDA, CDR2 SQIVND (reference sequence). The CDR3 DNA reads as TGTGCCAGTAGTATGGCGGGAGAGGAGTTCTTC. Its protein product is CASSMAGEEFF.

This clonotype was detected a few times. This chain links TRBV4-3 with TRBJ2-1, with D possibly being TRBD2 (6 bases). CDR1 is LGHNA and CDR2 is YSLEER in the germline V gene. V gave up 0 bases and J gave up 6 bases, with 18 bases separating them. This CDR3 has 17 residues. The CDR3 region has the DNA TGCGCCAGCAGCCAAGATAGATTTGGGCGGGGATCCAATGAGCAGTTCTTC. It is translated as CASSQDRFGRGSNEQFF.

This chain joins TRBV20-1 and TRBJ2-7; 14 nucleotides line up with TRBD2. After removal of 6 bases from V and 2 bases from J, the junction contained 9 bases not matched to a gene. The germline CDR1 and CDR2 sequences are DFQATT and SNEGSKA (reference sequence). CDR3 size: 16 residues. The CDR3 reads CSASGTSGSDAYEQYF. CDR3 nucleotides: TGCAGTGCATCCGGGACTAGCGGGAGCGACGCCTACGAGCAGTACTTC.

As DNA, the CDR3 is TGTGCCAGCAGGGAAAATTATGGCTACACCTTC. Protein sequence: CASRENYGYTF. The chain joins TRBV2 to TRBJ1-2; D remains unclear. The germline gives CDR1 SNHLY, CDR2 FYNNEI. CDR3 length: 11 amino acids. The germline V and J ends were trimmed by 6 bases and 5 bases, with 7 bases remaining between them.

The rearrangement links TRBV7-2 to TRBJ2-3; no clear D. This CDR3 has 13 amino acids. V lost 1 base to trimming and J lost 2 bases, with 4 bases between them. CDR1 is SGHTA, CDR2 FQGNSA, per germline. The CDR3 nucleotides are TGTGCCAGCAGCTTAGATGACACAGATACGCAGTATTTT. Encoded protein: CASSLDDTDTQYF.

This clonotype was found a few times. CDR3 region: CASSLRTRGTGELFF. The CDR3 DNA follows: TGTGCCAGCAGCCTCAGGACTAGAGGCACCGGGGAGCTGTTTTTT. The rearrangement joins TRBV3-1 to TRBJ2-2; 7 bases are shared with TRBD2. V shed 4 bases and J 4 bases; nucleotides not matched to a gene: 6. Germline-derived CDR1 and CDR2 are LGHDT and YNNKEL (reference sequence). The length of the CDR3 is 15 residues.

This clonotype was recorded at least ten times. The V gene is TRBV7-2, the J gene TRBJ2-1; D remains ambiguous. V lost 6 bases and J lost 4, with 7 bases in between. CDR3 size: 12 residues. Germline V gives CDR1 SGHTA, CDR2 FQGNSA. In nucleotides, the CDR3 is TGTGCCAGCAGTATAGATTACAATGAGCAGTTCTTC. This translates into CASSIDYNEQFF.

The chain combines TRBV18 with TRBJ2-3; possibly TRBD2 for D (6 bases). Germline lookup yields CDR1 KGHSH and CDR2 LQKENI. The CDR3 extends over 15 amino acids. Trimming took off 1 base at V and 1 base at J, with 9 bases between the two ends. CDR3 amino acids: CASSPQSSGTDTQYF. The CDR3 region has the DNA TGTGCCAGCTCACCACAGTCTAGCGGCACAGATACGCAGTATTTT.

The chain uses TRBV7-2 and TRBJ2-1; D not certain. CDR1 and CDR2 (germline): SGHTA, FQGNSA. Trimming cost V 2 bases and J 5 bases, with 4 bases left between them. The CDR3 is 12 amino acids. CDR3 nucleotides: TGTGCCAGCAGCTTAATGGACAATGAGCAGTTCTTC. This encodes CASSLMDNEQFF.

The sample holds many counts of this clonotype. CDR3 loop: CASSPGTGAYNEQFF. The CDR3 DNA follows: TGTGCCAGCAGCCCCGGGACAGGGGCCTACAATGAGCAGTTCTTC. V is TRBV27 and J is TRBJ2-1; 10 nucleotides line up with TRBD1. This CDR3 spans 15 amino acids. V was clipped by 6 bases and J by 2 bases; unmatched bases: 4. From germline, CDR1 is MNHEY and CDR2 SMNVEV (reference sequence).

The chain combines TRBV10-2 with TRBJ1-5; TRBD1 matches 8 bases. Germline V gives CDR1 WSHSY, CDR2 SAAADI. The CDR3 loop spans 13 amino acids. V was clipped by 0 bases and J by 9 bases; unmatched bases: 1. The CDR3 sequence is CASSESTGAPQHF. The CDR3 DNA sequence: TGCGCCAGCAGTGAGTCGACAGGGGCGCCCCAGCATTTT.

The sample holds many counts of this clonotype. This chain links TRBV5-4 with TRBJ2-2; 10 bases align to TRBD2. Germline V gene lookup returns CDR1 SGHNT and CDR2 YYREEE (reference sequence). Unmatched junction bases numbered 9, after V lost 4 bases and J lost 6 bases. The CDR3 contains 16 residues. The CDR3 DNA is TGTGCCAGCAGCCGGCCGGCCCTAGCGGGGGCCGGGGAGCTGTTTTTT. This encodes CASSRPALAGAGELFF.

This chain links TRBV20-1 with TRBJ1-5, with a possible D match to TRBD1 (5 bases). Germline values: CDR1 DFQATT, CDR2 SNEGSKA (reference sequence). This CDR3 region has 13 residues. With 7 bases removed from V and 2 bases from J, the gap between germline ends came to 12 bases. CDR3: CSGSIGGNQPQHF. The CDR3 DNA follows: TGCAGTGGTAGCATAGGGGGCAATCAGCCCCAGCATTTT.

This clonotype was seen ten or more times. The CDR3 loop reads CASRRVNTGELFF. Here the CDR3 DNA reads TGTGCCAGCAGGAGGGTCAACACCGGGGAGCTGTTTTTT. The chain uses TRBV2 and TRBJ2-2; perhaps TRBD2 as D (5 bases). The V gene's germline CDR1 is SNHLY and CDR2 FYNNEI. This CDR3 is 13 amino acids long. V dropped 6 bases and J dropped 2 bases, with 7 bases sitting between them.

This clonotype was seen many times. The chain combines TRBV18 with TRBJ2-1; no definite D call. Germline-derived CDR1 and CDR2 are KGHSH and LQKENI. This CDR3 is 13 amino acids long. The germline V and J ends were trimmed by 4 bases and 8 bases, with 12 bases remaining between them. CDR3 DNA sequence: TGTGCCAGCTCACGCCTACCCTCCGATGAGCAGTTCTTC. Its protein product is CASSRLPSDEQFF.

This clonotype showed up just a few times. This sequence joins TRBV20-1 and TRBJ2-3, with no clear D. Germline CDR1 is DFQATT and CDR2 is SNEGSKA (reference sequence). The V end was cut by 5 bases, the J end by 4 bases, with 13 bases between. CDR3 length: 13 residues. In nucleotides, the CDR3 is TGCAGTGCTTATAGCTGGCGACCAGATACGCAGTATTTT. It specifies CSAYSWRPDTQYF.

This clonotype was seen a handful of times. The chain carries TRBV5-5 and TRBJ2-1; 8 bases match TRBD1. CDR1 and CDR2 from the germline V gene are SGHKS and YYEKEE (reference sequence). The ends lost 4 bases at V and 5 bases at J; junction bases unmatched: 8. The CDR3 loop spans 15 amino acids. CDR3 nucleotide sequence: TGTGCCAGCAGCGGACAGGGACTTGAGGACAATGAGCAGTTCTTC. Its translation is CASSGQGLEDNEQFF.

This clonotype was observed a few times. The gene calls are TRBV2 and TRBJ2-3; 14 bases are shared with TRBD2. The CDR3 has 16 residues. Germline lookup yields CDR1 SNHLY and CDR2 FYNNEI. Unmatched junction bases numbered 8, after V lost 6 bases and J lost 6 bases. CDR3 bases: TGTGCCAGCAGCGGCCCGGGACTAGCGGGAGAGGATACGCAGTATTTT. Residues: CASSGPGLAGEDTQYF.

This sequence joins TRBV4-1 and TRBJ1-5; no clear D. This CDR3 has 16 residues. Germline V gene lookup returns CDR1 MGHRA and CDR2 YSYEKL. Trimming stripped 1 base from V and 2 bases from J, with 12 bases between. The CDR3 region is CASSQVAWAGNQPQHF. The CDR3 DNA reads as TGCGCCAGCAGCCAAGTGGCATGGGCCGGCAATCAGCCCCAGCATTTT.

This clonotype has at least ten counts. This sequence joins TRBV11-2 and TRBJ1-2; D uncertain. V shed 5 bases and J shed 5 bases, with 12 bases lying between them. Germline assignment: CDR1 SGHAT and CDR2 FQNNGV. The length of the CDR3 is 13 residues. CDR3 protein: CASSPSGPYGYTF. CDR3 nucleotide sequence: TGTGCCAGCAGCCCCTCCGGTCCGTATGGCTACACCTTC.